These 10 T cell receptor beta chains share one sample of origin, sequenced in a study of CD4 T cells in relation to SARS-CoV-2 and coronaviruses. No cognate antigen is known for these TCRs. The unexposed donors gave CD4+ T cells in about 2011-2019, prior to COVID-19. Isolation of CD4+ T cells took place after about 10 days in culture. Using immunoSEQ multiplex PCR, the repertoire was profiled, and TCRdb retains in-frame clones only, with some absent. The sample yields approximately 20,000 clones, 60% to 80% seen once. Sequencing was done on a sample of CD4+ T cells from PBMCs, cultured in vitro. The receptors were sampled from a human donor in good health.

The V call is TRBV14, the J call TRBJ2-3; D unresolved. V shed 7 bases and J shed 1 base, with 3 bases lying between them. CDR3 length: 11 amino acids. CDR1 is SGHDN, CDR2 FVKESK, per germline. The CDR3 DNA reads as TGTGCCAGCAAGGGCACAGATACGCAGTATTTT. The encoded protein is CASKGTDTQYF. The full variable domain, rest sourced from reference TRBV14 and TRBJ2-3, is EAGVTQFPSHSVIEKGQTVTLRCDPISGHDNLYWYRRVMGKEIKFLLHFVKESKQDESGMPNNRFLAERTGGTYSTLKVQPAELEDSGVYFCASKGTDTQYFGPGTRLTVL.

The rearrangement links TRBV4-3 to TRBJ1-2; no definite D call. The V and J ends lost 2 bases and 4 bases respectively, with 23 bases between them. The CDR3 has 18 residues. Germline loops: CDR1 LGHNA, CDR2 YSLEER. In DNA, the CDR3 is TGCGCCAGCAGCCAAAGAACTGAATGGACCTCCCAAGCCTATGGCTACACCTTC. As protein: CASSQRTEWTSQAYGYTF.

This clone occurred a few times. This sequence joins TRBV19 and TRBJ1-6; 8 bases agree with TRBD1. With 11 bases clipped from V and 10 bases from J, the junction kept 10 bases outside the gene matches. Germline V gene lookup returns CDR1 LNHDA and CDR2 SQIVND (reference sequence). The CDR3 covers 13 residues. The CDR3 is CASVRGQGSPLHF. CDR3 nucleotide sequence: TGTGCCTCAGTACGCGGACAGGGATCACCCCTCCACTTT.

V gene TRBV7-8 combines with J gene TRBJ1-1; perhaps TRBD1 as D (5 bases). The CDR3 extends over 14 amino acids. In germline, CDR1 is SGHVS, CDR2 FQNEAQ. Between the trimmed V and J ends, which lost 6 bases and 13 bases, there was a span of 24 bases. This CDR3 is CASSGGPRAQKGFF. The CDR3 DNA sequence: TGTGCCAGCAGTGGGGGACCTAGGGCCCAAAAGGGTTTCTTT.

The CDR3 DNA follows: TGTGCCAGCAGCGTACCCCTAGCGGGAGGACACACGGGCACAGATACGCAGTATTTT. As protein: CASSVPLAGGHTGTDTQYF. The chain combines TRBV9 with TRBJ2-3; 11 nucleotides align to TRBD2. The CDR3 runs 19 residues. Germline CDR1 and CDR2: SGDLS and YYNGEE. The junction had 11 bases not matched to a gene; V was cut back by 1 base and J by 1 base.

The rearrangement uses TRBV7-2 and TRBJ1-1; TRBD1 aligns across 8 bases. Trimming cost V 2 bases and J 0 bases; bases outside gene matches: 11. The CDR3 is 18 amino acids. The germline V gene has CDR1 SGHTA and CDR2 FQGNSA. CDR3 in DNA: TGTGCCAGCAGCTTAAGGGGGGGGACAGGAGAGTTGAACACTGAAGCTTTCTTT. Protein sequence: CASSLRGGTGELNTEAFF.

This clone appeared a single time. The rearrangement joins TRBV5-1 to TRBJ2-2, with D tentatively TRBD2 (6 bases). With 5 bases removed from V and 4 bases from J, the gap between germline ends came to 15 bases. The CDR3 has 15 amino acids. Germline loops: CDR1 SGHRS, CDR2 YFSETQ. DNA of the CDR3: TGCGCCAGCAGGCCCGGGGTGCGGGGCACCGGGGAGCTGTTTTTT. It is translated as CASRPGVRGTGELFF.

The V and J genes are TRBV7-2 and TRBJ2-5; weak D call: TRBD2 (6 bases). The V and J ends lost 3 bases and 3 bases respectively, with 11 bases between them. Germline V gene lookup returns CDR1 SGHTA and CDR2 FQGNSA. The CDR3 contains 14 residues. The chain's CDR3 is CASSLGGGKETQYF. CDR3 bases: TGTGCCAGCAGCTTGGGAGGCGGGAAAGAGACCCAGTACTTC.

This chain joins TRBV25-1 and TRBJ1-1, with a weak D call TRBD1 (6 bases). Germline V gives CDR1 MGHDK, CDR2 SYGVNS. The CDR3 sequence is 15 residues long. The V end lost 3 bases, the J end lost 1 base, and 12 bases lay between the germline ends. Written as DNA, the CDR3 is TGTGCCAGCAGTGAGGGGGGCAGGGGGAACACTGAAGCTTTCTTT. Amino acids: CASSEGGRGNTEAFF.

The chain employs TRBV9 and TRBJ1-2, with 10 bases fitting TRBD1. V lost 3 bases and J lost 5; bases outside the gene matches: 7. The CDR3 covers 15 residues. Looked up from germline, CDR1 is SGDLS and CDR2 is YYNGEE. CDR3: CASSDLTGGVYGYTF. CDR3 in DNA: TGTGCCAGCAGCGATTTGACAGGGGGCGTTTATGGCTACACCTTC.